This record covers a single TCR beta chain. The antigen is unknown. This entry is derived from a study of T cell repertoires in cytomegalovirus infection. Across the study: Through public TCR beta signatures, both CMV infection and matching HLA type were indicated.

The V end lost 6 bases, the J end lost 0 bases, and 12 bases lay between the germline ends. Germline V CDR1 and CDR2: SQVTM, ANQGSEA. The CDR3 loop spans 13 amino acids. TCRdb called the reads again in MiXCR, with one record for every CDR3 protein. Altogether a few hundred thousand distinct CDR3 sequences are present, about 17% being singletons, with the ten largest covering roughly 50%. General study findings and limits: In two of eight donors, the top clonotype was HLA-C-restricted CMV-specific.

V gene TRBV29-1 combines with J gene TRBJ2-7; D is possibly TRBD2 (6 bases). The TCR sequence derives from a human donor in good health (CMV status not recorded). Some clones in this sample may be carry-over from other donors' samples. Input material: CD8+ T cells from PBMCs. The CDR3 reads CSVGGENSYEQYF. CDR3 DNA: TGCAGCGTGGGCGGGGAAAACTCCTACGAGCAGTACTTC.